This T cell receptor beta chain is drawn from a study of spatial heterogeneity in lung cancer. Time point described: sample taken at primary tumor resection. No cell sorting; template was whole RNA from tumor, lung tissue or PBMC. TCRdb independently ran MiXCR on the 5' RACE reads; one entry per CDR3 protein. The sample holds 2,000 or so distinct CDR3 sequences, 12% seen once. Germline assignment: CDR1 SGHVS and CDR2 FQNEAQ. CDR3 length: 13 amino acids. The V and J ends lost 8 bases and 4 bases respectively, with 14 bases between them. By share of the sample, this clonotype is medium-sized. For a library built for alpha chains, this beta chain is a stray read; little rests on its size.

This clonotype originated in a male donor with early-stage non-small cell lung cancer. V and J are TRBV7-8 and TRBJ2-5; tentatively, D is TRBD1 (6 bases). The material was normal lung tissue next to the tumor, obtained at surgery. The CDR3 loop is CASRGGSRETQYF. The CDR3 nucleotides are TGTGCCAGCCGTGGGGGCTCGAGAGAGACCCAGTACTTC.